This T cell receptor beta chain was captured in a study of cytomegalovirus exposure and HLA in healthy donors. Participants comprised healthy donors of bone marrow. In the case of this clone: Its specificity is not known.

PCR used 60 Vbeta primers and 13 Jbeta primers. Here immunoSEQ multiplex PCR was the method, and the copy in TCRdb shows in-frame clones only, minus some. The data show under 200,000 clones, about four fifths seen once. Study findings and constraints: Later analysis identified several of the most significant clusters that appeared linked to common viral pathogens.

The CDR3 is made up of 15 amino acids. Germline CDR1 reads GTSNPN; CDR2 reads SVGIG (reference sequence). Losses at the gene ends were 1 base for V and 3 bases for J; bases not matched to a gene: 6. The chain recombines TRBV30 with TRBJ2-7, with 10 nucleotides matching TRBD2. This sequence was found in a young woman in good health and CMV-seronegative. The sequencing input was PBMCs. CDR3 region: CAWSEAGGPNYEQYF. The CDR3 DNA is TGTGCCTGGAGTGAAGCGGGAGGGCCTAACTACGAGCAGTACTTC.